This T cell receptor (beta chain) originates from a study of technical replicates of blood from several donors. The protocol was immunoSEQ multiplex PCR, while the TCRdb copy is restricted to in-frame clones and leaves out a portion. The top ten clones hold roughly 0.4% of a sample with some 77,000 clones, 90% to 95% of them seen once. CDR1 and CDR2 from the germline V gene are SQVTM and ANQGSEA. The CDR3 consists of 13 residues. Trimming shortened V by 6 bases and J by 0 bases, and 9 bases separated the two germline ends. The rearrangement joins TRBV29-1 to TRBJ2-1; D remains ambiguous. The sequence derives from a human donor in good health. Sequencing was carried out using T cells isolated from PBMCs. Here the CDR3 reads CSVSRVSYNEQFF. The CDR3 DNA is TGCAGCGTCTCACGGGTCTCCTACAATGAGCAGTTCTTC.